The rows below give T cell receptor beta chains drawn from one sample of a study of control samples from healthy donors and cancer patients. The repertoire was sequenced with immunoSEQ multiplex PCR; TCRdb's copy has only in-frame clones and lacks some. Found here are approximately 84,000 clones, roughly 82% of them singletons; the top ten hold around 9.5%. Sequencing used blood. These receptors all come from a woman aged 60-75 years in good health. Both conserved end residues are part of each CDR3. Fields, in order: J gene, V gene, clone size, D gene, CDR3 DNA, CDR3 protein. A D gene is named only where the DNA matches it firmly. Clone size is stated in some rows and not others, as once, few, many or a class when expanded.

TRBJ1-1,TRBV5-5,-,-,TGTGCCAGCAGCCTACGCCTCAGGGATCGGAACACTGAAGCTTTCTTT,CASSLRLRDRNTEAFF
TRBJ1-1,TRBV6-6,-,-,TGTGCCAGCAGTTACCAAGTCGACACTGAAGCTTTCTTT,CASSYQVDTEAFF
TRBJ1-6,TRBV3-1/TRBV3-2,-,TRBD1,TGTGCCAGCAGTGGGACAGTCAATTCACCCCTCCACTTT,CASSGTVNSPLHF
TRBJ2-7,TRBV14,-,TRBD1,TGTGCCAGCAGCCCGTGGGACAGTTACGGGCTCTACGAGCAGTACTTC,CASSPWDSYGLYEQYF
TRBJ2-5,TRBV28,-,-,TGTGCCAGCAGTTTACGGCAGGGAAGAGTAGAGACCCAGTACTTC,CASSLRQGRVETQYF
TRBJ2-7,TRBV7-8,-,-,TGTGCCAGCAGCTTAGGCAGGGAACGTACGCAGTACTTC,CASSLGRERTQYF
TRBJ1-2,TRBV5-8,-,-,TGTGCCAGCAGCTGGCCCGGGAACTATGGCTACACCTTC,CASSWPGNYGYTF
TRBJ1-6,TRBV19,-,-,TGTGCCAGTAGCCCGATCTTCCGGGGCTCTAATTCACCCCTCCACTTT,CASSPIFRGSNSPLHF
TRBJ2-1,TRBV27,-,TRBD1,TGTGCCAGCAGTTCCCACCAGACAGGGGGCATGTTCAATGAGCAGTTCTTC,CASSSHQTGGMFNEQFF
TRBJ1-2,TRBV18,-,-,TGTGCCAGCTCACCTTTGGAGGGAAAGGTCGAAGGCTACACCTTC,CASSPLEGKVEGYTF
TRBJ1-2,TRBV28,-,-,TGTGCCAGCACCTCCCATTATGGCTACACCTTC,CASTSHYGYTF
TRBJ1-2,TRBV14,-,TRBD1,TGTGCCAGCAGCCGGGGACAGGGGCCATCAAACTATGGCTACACCTTC,CASSRGQGPSNYGYTF
TRBJ2-2,TRBV6-2/TRBV6-3,-,-,TGTGCCAGCAGTTACCAAATAGGACAGTACTACACCGGGGAGCTGTTTTTT,CASSYQIGQYYTGELFF
TRBJ2-6,TRBV4-1,-,-,TGCGCCAGCAGTCTTACTGCGGGCATGAGCTCTGGGGCCAACGTCCTGACTTTC,CASSLTAGMSSGANVLTF
TRBJ1-1,TRBV6-5,once,-,TGTGCCAGCAGAGGTACAGGTATGAACACTGAAGCTTTCTTT,CASRGTGMNTEAFF
TRBJ1-3,TRBV5-5,-,-,TGTGCCAGCAGCTTGGAACAGGCAGGGCTTCTATACTCTGGAAACACCATATATTTT,CASSLEQAGLLYSGNTIYF
TRBJ2-7,TRBV5-6,-,TRBD1,TGTGCCAGCAGCTTAATCGACAGGGGTCCTGGTTACGAGCAGTACTTC,CASSLIDRGPGYEQYF
TRBJ1-5,TRBV15,-,TRBD1,TGTGCCACCAGCAGAGATCAGGACAGGAAATATAGCAATCAGCCCCAGCATTTT,CATSRDQDRKYSNQPQHF
TRBJ1-6,TRBV5-6,-,-,TGTGCCAGCAGCTTCGGCCCGACTTTACCCCTCCACTTT,CASSFGPTLPLHF
TRBJ2-1,TRBV20-1,-,-,TGCAGTGCTAGTCTATGGAATGAGCAGTTCTTC,CSASLWNEQFF
TRBJ1-1,TRBV3-1/TRBV3-2,-,-,TGTGCCAGCAGTCTGGGGCTGAACACTGAAGCTTTCTTT,CASSLGLNTEAFF
TRBJ1-1,TRBV7-2,-,TRBD1,TGTGCCAGCAGTAGACAGGGGAACACTGAAGCTTTCTTT,CASSRQGNTEAFF
TRBJ1-3,TRBV11-2,once,-,TGTGCCAGCAGCTTCTGGGATACGGTTGGAAACACCATATATTTT,CASSFWDTVGNTIYF
TRBJ2-3,TRBV28,once,-,TGTGCCAGCAGGGAACAGGAAAAGAGGCAGTATTTT,CASREQEKRQYF
TRBJ1-3,TRBV3-1/TRBV3-2,once,-,TGTGCCAGCAGCCCAAACTATCAGGGTTCTGGAAACACCATATATTTT,CASSPNYQGSGNTIYF
TRBJ1-1,TRBV3-1/TRBV3-2,-,-,TGTGCCAGCCGAATTAGGACCGAAGGGACTGAAGCTTTCTTT,CASRIRTEGTEAFF
TRBJ1-6,TRBV5-6,-,-,TGTGCCAGCAGCTTCCAGGGATGGGGCTCACCCCTCCACTTT,CASSFQGWGSPLHF
TRBJ1-2,TRBV11-2,once,-,TGTGCCAGCAGCTCCGAGGGACTTGGCTACACCTTC,CASSSEGLGYTF
TRBJ2-2,TRBV19,-,-,TGTGCCAGTAGACTTAATGAAGGGACGGCGAACACCGGGGAGCTGTTTTTT,CASRLNEGTANTGELFF
TRBJ2-7,TRBV6-5,-,TRBD2,TGTGCCAGCAGTTACTCCGGGCTAGCGGGACGCGACGAGCAGTACTTC,CASSYSGLAGRDEQYF
TRBJ2-7,TRBV6-1,-,-,TGTGCCAGCAGTGAAGCTCCGCCAGGGGGAGGGAAATACTTC,CASSEAPPGGGKYF
TRBJ2-3,TRBV10-2,-,TRBD1,TGCGCCAGCAGGGACAGGGGTTTTCATACGCAGTATTTT,CASRDRGFHTQYF
TRBJ2-2,TRBV7-7,-,TRBD2,TGTGCCAGCAGCCCTTTAGCGGGGGGTGCCGGGGAGCTGTTTTTT,CASSPLAGGAGELFF
TRBJ2-7,TRBV6-6,-,-,TGTGCCAGCACTGCTTATGACGAGCAGTACTTC,CASTAYDEQYF
TRBJ2-7,TRBV11-1,once,TRBD2,TGTGCCAGCAGCCTGCTGAGTAGCGGGATTGGGGCCGAGCAGTACTTC,CASSLLSSGIGAEQYF
TRBJ2-1,TRBV28,-,TRBD2,TGTGCCAGCAGTTTCCGGGGGACTAGCTGGAACAATGAGCAGTTCTTC,CASSFRGTSWNNEQFF
TRBJ1-3,TRBV14,-,-,TGTGCCAGCAGCCAAGGTGGAAACACCATATATTTT,CASSQGGNTIYF
TRBJ2-1,TRBV7-2,-,TRBD2,TGTGCCAGCAGCTTAGTGTGGGGGGGCAATGAGCAGTTCTTC,CASSLVWGGNEQFF
TRBJ2-7,TRBV7-9,-,-,TGTGCCAGCAGCTTAAGCTCGGCGTTCTTTTACGAGCAGTACTTC,CASSLSSAFFYEQYF
TRBJ1-1,TRBV7-9,-,-,TGTGCCAGCAGCCCAAATAAAGGGGGAGACACTGAAGCTTTCTTT,CASSPNKGGDTEAFF
TRBJ1-2,TRBV5-1,-,TRBD1,TGCGCCAGCAGCGCCGGGACAGGGGGCAGAGACTATGGCTACACCTTC,CASSAGTGGRDYGYTF
TRBJ1-2,TRBV6-6,-,TRBD1,TGTGCCAGCAGCCAGGCAGGGGGGTTGCTTAACTATGGCTACACCTTC,CASSQAGGLLNYGYTF
TRBJ2-5,TRBV14,-,-,TGTGCCAGCAGCCCCACCACAAAAGAGACCCAGTACTTC,CASSPTTKETQYF
TRBJ2-5,TRBV5-1,-,-,TGCGCCAGCAGCTTGGGGGTGATACAAGAGACCCAGTACTTC,CASSLGVIQETQYF